This TCR beta chain was sequenced for a study of cytomegalovirus exposure and HLA in healthy donors (dated by TCRdb to about 2017). For the wider study: In an earlier analysis of approximately 500 of the donors, roughly 300 Gb of sequence data and just under 120 million unique TCR beta sequences from roughly 190 million T cells were reported. An early release covering roughly 600 HLA-typed donors comprised roughly 300 gigabases of sequencing data and approximately 85 million unique TCR sequences. Among the roughly 400 genotyped donors, 75% to 90% belonged to the genetic ancestry cluster associated with self-reported Caucasian donors. The study aimed to test whether signatures of past pathogen exposure could be identified by cataloging public T cell receptors. The study profiled the T cell repertoires of 500 to 800 subjects by immunosequencing and related them to cytomegalovirus serostatus. Along with the roughly 700-subject first cohort, a separate validation cohort of around 110 different subjects was used. High-throughput TCR immunosequencing, statistical association of individual TCRs with disease status, and machine learning were combined to predict cytomegalovirus infection status. A later analysis re-examined previously published TCR beta repertoires from roughly 650 donors and added high-resolution HLA genotyping to investigate patterns of TCR occurrence. Rather than drawing on any new phenotypic data, the later analysis identified candidate immune exposures from TCR beta sequences and the way those sequences occurred across donors. To decide whether each TCR beta V gene segment behaved as functional or pseudogenic, an earlier analysis of approximately 620 of the donors relied on high-throughput TCR beta sequencing. Donor age, sex, ethnicity and CMV serostatus were compiled alongside the repertoire data. A later genetic analysis used genome-wide SNP genotypes for about three fifths of the roughly 700 donors, treating that subset as a discovery cohort. Every discovery cohort repertoire had been produced on one sequencing platform. Class I and class II HLA loci were covered by the typing at four-digit resolution. Typing coverage varied by locus: about 629-640 donors for A, B, C, DRB1 and DQB1; roughly 500 for DQA1; approximately 570 for DPA1; around 490 for DPB1. A few DR-DQ haplotypes were handled as single units for association and clustering because linkage in the cohort was strong. Across roughly 420 genotyped donors of the cohort, an average of about 240,000 unique TCR beta nucleotide sequences per donor were sequenced, and around 19% of those sequences were non-productive.

Findings and caveats that apply to the study as a whole: A later analysis associated some 17,000 TCR beta sequences with specific HLA alleles at a false discovery rate of 0.05. In a later genetic analysis, a missense DCLRE1C variant was associated with V-gene and J-gene trimming of TCR beta chains, and the association was replicated in an independent cohort. The earlier analysis of about 600 of the donors excluded 15 to 20 rarely observed V segments, including chromosome 9 orphons, because counts were too low. In vitro tests confirmed that a few of the cytomegalovirus-associated TCR beta chains recognize cytomegalovirus antigens. CMV serostatus was the only immune exposure information available for the cohort. The classifier was reported to diagnose cytomegalovirus status with high specificity and sensitivity in both the original and validation cohorts. According to a later analysis, most CMV-associated TCR beta chains appeared to be HLA-restricted, and the HLA associations seemed to be driven largely by CMV exposure. According to a later genetic analysis, donors in an Asian-associated ancestry cluster had fewer N-insertions in productive TCRs than the approximately 710-donor mean. A group of highly shared sequence variants was considered likely to be a technical artifact of the sequencing pipeline. A later analysis found that TCR association rates varied across HLA loci, with DRB1 alleles showing the most associated TCRs and HLA-C alleles the fewest. Several of the top co-occurrence clusters appeared to be linked to parvovirus B19, influenza, CMV and Epstein-Barr virus, according to a later analysis. Strong co-occurrence of HLA alleles, especially DR and DQ, made assigning TCR associations to individual alleles difficult. A further reported finding was that TCR beta sequences accurately predicted the HLA-A and HLA-B alleles for most subjects in the first cohort. Some IMGT-functional V segments, including TRBV6-2 and TRBV6-3, could not be distinguished by the 87-base-pair reads and were therefore excluded. In this cohort, only TCR beta chains were sequenced, and detectable features were limited by the absence of alpha or paired-chain data. Most TCR sequences were seen in very few donors, while some public TCRs were found in many individuals. A total of 150 or so TCR beta chains were listed by the study as associated with cytomegalovirus. In an earlier analysis of around 600 of the donors, most TCR beta V segments appeared in productive rearrangements about 87% or about 30% of the time, broadly matching IMGT annotations. The authors suggested that the approach could potentially be generalized to other disease states and immunological phenotypes. Roughly uniform sequencing depth across donors was assumed in presence/absence analyses, although this assumption may not hold. In a later analysis, HLA-associated TCR beta chains showed more clonal expansion and lower generation probabilities than non-associated chains that were equally common. Correlated functional status among segregating V segments might reflect linkage disequilibrium, but an unknown experimental factor could not be ruled out. Because HLA typing was missing for some donors at each locus, association tests included only the typed subset.

V and J are trimmed by 5 bases and 1 base, and the gene matches miss 4 bases of the junction. CDR1 is given as SGHTS and CDR2 as YDEGEE, both from the germline V gene. The CDR3 runs 14 amino acids, cysteine and phenylalanine included. CDR3 DNA only is kept here, 42 bases in frame from base 1. The sample holds a few counts of this clone. Its specific antigen is unknown. Base-call qualities are not available, and no considerably larger clone is one nucleotide away. Library construction relied on the immunoSEQ multiplex PCR assay. A mixture of 60 forward primers for TCR Vbeta segments and 13 reverse primers for TCR Jbeta segments was used in the multiplex PCR. A multiplex PCR assay on genomic DNA amplified the CDR3 region of rearranged TCR beta genes. The Illumina HiSeq System was used to sequence the amplified TCR beta libraries as 87-base-pair reads. The source study handled its data this way. Across the 640 or so repertoires, a later analysis counted 80 million or so unique TCR beta chains, some 11 million of which were shared by at least two donors. To remove PCR and sequencing errors, raw reads were error-corrected and collapsed into unique sequences using a nearest-neighbor algorithm that merged closely related sequences. V, D and J gene segments were assigned by aligning CDR3 sequences to IMGT reference sequences. For a sequence to be retained, a match of at least six nucleotides to both a V gene segment and a J gene segment was required. A rearrangement was called productive if the CDR3 had no stop codons and remained in frame with V and J, and every other rearrangement was called non-productive. CDR3 was defined by IMGT convention, running from the second conserved V-encoded cysteine to the conserved J-encoded phenylalanine. The earlier analysis of 587 of the donors excluded sequences that lacked an unambiguous match to a single V gene segment. An earlier analysis of 587 of the donors classified V segments as functional when productive rearrangements were above 56.7% and as segregating when the standard deviation between donors was above 5%. A statistical classification framework was developed to diagnose cytomegalovirus status using the catalog of TCR beta chain sequences. In a later analysis, V and J genes were assigned by comparing TCR nucleotide sequences against IMGT/GENE-DB human TR gene sequences. In a later analysis, CDR3 sequences and most-parsimonious VDJ recombination scenarios were assigned using the TCRdist pipeline. In a later analysis, every TCR beta chain was defined by the combination of its CDR3 amino acid sequence and its V-gene family, and reads without a unique V-gene family were dropped. To address suspected cross-contamination and a sequencing artifact, a later analysis removed roughly 640 highly shared, low-generation-probability nucleotide sequences. For each public chain, a later analysis derived a clonal expansion index from normalized ranks of inferred template counts within each repertoire. In a later analysis, generation probabilities were computed with a VDJ recombination model fitted to out-of-frame rearrangements, and the resulting probabilities were checked against IGoR. In a later analysis, hypergeometric tests were used to score TCR-TCR, TCR-HLA and TCR-CMV co-occurrence, with a repertoire-size bias correction applied to TCR pairs. A later analysis estimated false discovery rates by permuting HLA or CMV assignments 20 times. A later analysis grouped co-occurring TCRs with DBSCAN, adding TCRdist sequence similarity when clustering within HLA-allele-positive subsets. Repertoires with fewer than 30,000 or more than 120,000 public chains, plus five repertoires with anomalous nucleotide sharing, were excluded from co-occurrence clustering. The table comes from immuneACCESS by way of TCRdb, which keeps in-frame sequences with V and J called. Part of the clones is missing from these tables; in studies checked, under half for an unresolved V gene and the rest for unknown reasons. V, J and clone size reflect that table, while D and trimming were determined from the DNA. The sample yields 110,000 or so clones; roughly 72% were counted once. The leading ten clones occupy around 4.2% of the sample.

The cohort consisted of 670 or so healthy bone marrow donors. Cohort members were all nominally healthy when sampled, although unrecorded immune exposures were likely present. The donor tested CMV seropositive, placing the donor among the 290 or so seropositive members of the cohort. A peripheral blood sample was provided by each donor, and peripheral blood mononuclear cells were used for TCR beta sequencing. The Qiagen DNeasy Blood Extraction Kit was used to extract genomic DNA from the blood cell samples. The clonotype was recovered from a woman aged 40 to 50 in good health and CMV-seropositive. The sample consisted of PBMCs. Recombination connected TRBV5-8 to TRBJ1-2, with TRBD1 identical over 8 junction bases. Here is the DNA: TGTGCCAGCAGATCGACAGGGGTTAACTATGGCTACACCTTC. It specifies CASRSTGVNYGYTF.